This T cell receptor beta chain was sequenced during a study of cytomegalovirus exposure and HLA in healthy donors. A multiplex PCR was run with 60 Vbeta primers and 13 Jbeta primers. Libraries were prepared by immunoSEQ multiplex PCR; TCRdb keeps only in-frame clonotypes and omits some of them. Of about 150,000 clones listed, 80% to 90% are singletons. Study-wide results and caveats: Published work reported that the classifier diagnosed cytomegalovirus status with high specificity and sensitivity.

There are a few counts of this clone. Its antigen is not identified. The CDR3 is 14 residues long. Per germline, CDR1 SGHRS and CDR2 YFSETQ. V lost 1 base and J lost 3, with 8 bases in between. Sequencing input: PBMCs. This TCR derives from a boy younger than 10 in good health and CMV-seronegative. The rearrangement links TRBV5-1 to TRBJ2-1; D might be TRBD2 (7 bases). The CDR3 region is CASSLRGGYNEQFF. The CDR3 nucleotides read TGCGCCAGCAGCTTGAGGGGGGGCTACAATGAGCAGTTCTTC.